This is a list of T cell receptor beta chains from one sample in a study of regulatory T cells in long-lasting Graves disease. TCRdb re-called the multiplex PCR reads through MiXCR, storing one row per CDR3 protein. Seen here are approximately 350,000 distinct CDR3 sequences, roughly 20% observed once, and the top ten hold around 30%. The sample consisted of peripheral blood mononuclear cells (PBMCs), taken when the disease was refractory, from a patient treated with antithyroid drugs. These receptors were obtained from a middle-aged woman with Graves disease. Each CDR3 is given with its conserved first and last residue. D genes are given only for firm matches. The size entry is marked missing in some rows and otherwise reads once, few, many or a size class.

j_call d_call clone_size v_call cdr3_nt cdr3_aa
TRBJ1-5 - few TRBV19 TGTGCCAGTAATTTCGGAAGAGGACAGCCCCAGCATTTT CASNFGRGQPQHF
TRBJ1-5 - many TRBV7-8 TGTGCCAGCAGCTTAGCCAAGGACCTAAAGAGCAATCAGCCCCAGCATTTT CASSLAKDLKSNQPQHF
TRBJ1-6 TRBD1 many TRBV20-1 TGCAGTGCTCTCCGTAAACAGGGGGGATCCTATAATTCACCCCTCCACTTT CSALRKQGGSYNSPLHF
TRBJ1-1 - many TRBV2 TGTGCCAGCAGTTGGAGGAGAGTGGAAGCTTTCTTT CASSWRRVEAFF
TRBJ2-4 TRBD2 many TRBV5-1 TGCGCCAGCAGCTTGGCAGCGGGAGTGGGGGTGAACATTCAGTACTTC CASSLAAGVGVNIQYF
TRBJ1-5 - - TRBV6-1 TGCGCCAGCAGTGAGTGGGGGCAGCCCCAGCATTTT CASSEWGQPQHF
TRBJ1-5 - many TRBV2 TGTGCCAGCGGACCAGTGAACTCTTTCAATCAGCCCCAGCATTTT CASGPVNSFNQPQHF
TRBJ1-6 TRBD1 - TRBV7-9 TGTGCCAGCAGCTTAGTTCCCGGGACAGTGAATTCACCCCTCCACTTT CASSLVPGTVNSPLHF
TRBJ1-5 TRBD1 - TRBV10-3 TGTGCCATCAGCTCGGACAGGGGAGTGAGTAGCAATCAGCCCCAGCATTTT CAISSDRGVSSNQPQHF
TRBJ2-1 TRBD2 - TRBV6-1 TGTGCCAGCACTTCGGTAGCTAGCGGGAAGATTGAGCAGTTCTTC CASTSVASGKIEQFF
TRBJ1-1 - many TRBV7-9 TGTGCCAGCAGCTCATCGCGGTTGGGGCTGAACACTGAAGCTTTCTTT CASSSSRLGLNTEAFF
TRBJ1-4 - - TRBV9 TGTGCCAGCAGCGGAACCGGAACGATGTATGAAAAACTGTTTTTT CASSGTGTMYEKLFF
TRBJ1-5 TRBD1 many TRBV10-3 TGTGCCATCAGTCCCGGGACAGGGGGCCTTAGCAATCAGCCCCAGCATTTT CAISPGTGGLSNQPQHF
TRBJ2-7 TRBD2 many TRBV28 TGTGCCACCGGGGAGGGGTTGCTATACGAGCAGTACTTC CATGEGLLYEQYF
TRBJ1-2 - once TRBV2 TGTGCCAGCAGCTTAGTGAGCTATGGCTACACCTTC CASSLVSYGYTF
TRBJ1-2 - many TRBV6-2/TRBV6-3 TGTGCCAGCAGTTCCACAGGGCAAAGGGTTTTAGGCTACACCTTC CASSSTGQRVLGYTF
TRBJ2-7 TRBD2 - TRBV7-9 TGTGCCAGCAGCCCCAGATCGACTAGCGGGAGTTTCGTCGAGCAGTACTTC CASSPRSTSGSFVEQYF
TRBJ1-1 - many TRBV28 TGTGCCAGCAGTTTGCCGACAGGCAAAGCTTTCTTT CASSLPTGKAFF
TRBJ2-6 - - TRBV27 TGTGCCGGCAGTGAGGCTGGGGCCAACGTCCTGACTTTC CAGSEAGANVLTF
TRBJ1-1 TRBD1 few TRBV3-1 TGTGCCAGCAGGGAATCGGGACAGAGCACTGAAGCTTTCTTT CASRESGQSTEAFF
TRBJ2-7 TRBD2 - TRBV12-3/TRBV12-4 TGTGCCAGCAGTAAGGGAGGGAGGACCTACGAGCAGTACTTC CASSKGGRTYEQYF
TRBJ2-7 - many TRBV6-2/TRBV6-3 TGTGCCAGCAGTTACTCCCCGGTGGGGGCAGGCTCGCAGTACTTC CASSYSPVGAGSQYF
TRBJ1-5 - - TRBV20-1 TGCAGTGCTACCGTCGTCGGTCAGCCCCAGCATTTT CSATVVGQPQHF
TRBJ1-5 - few TRBV19 TGTGCCAGTAGGACGGGTTTTGGTCAGCCCCAGCATTTT CASRTGFGQPQHF
TRBJ2-7 - many TRBV2 TGTGCCAGCAGTGAACTTCCTGTTGAGCAGTACTTC CASSELPVEQYF
TRBJ2-7 - - TRBV6-1 TGTGCCAGCAGTGACGGTACGGTGACGGCCTCCTACGAGCAGTACTTC CASSDGTVTASYEQYF
TRBJ2-2 - many TRBV2 TGTGCCAGCAAAGGAGCGGAGAACACCGGGGAGCTGTTTTTT CASKGAENTGELFF
TRBJ2-7 TRBD2 many TRBV13 TGTGCCAGCAGCTTAGGGGGAGGGCCCTCCTACGAGCAGTACTTC CASSLGGGPSYEQYF
TRBJ1-6 - many TRBV28 TGTGCCAGCAGTTTAATCCAGGGGTATAATTCACCCCTCCACTTT CASSLIQGYNSPLHF
TRBJ2-2 - many TRBV28 TGTGCCAGCAGTCTCTCGAAGACCGGGGAGCTGTTTTTT CASSLSKTGELFF
TRBJ2-7 TRBD1 many TRBV15 TGTGCCACCAGCACAGACAGGGCCTCCTACGAGCAGTACTTC CATSTDRASYEQYF
TRBJ2-2 TRBD2 many TRBV10-1 TGCGCCAGCAGCCCTTCGCTAGCGGGGAACACCGGGGAGCTGTTTTTT CASSPSLAGNTGELFF
TRBJ1-5 - many TRBV6-2/TRBV6-3 TGTGCCAGCAGTCAAGGTCCAAAGTACAGCAATCAGCCCCAGCATTTT CASSQGPKYSNQPQHF